This T cell receptor (beta chain) was observed in a study of blood T cell repertoires in COVID-19. The trim removed 6 bases at V and 6 bases at J, leaving 4 bases unmatched. This CDR3 has 13 amino acids. CDR1 GTSNPN and CDR2 SVGIG come from the germline V gene (reference sequence). Clones were sequenced by immunoSEQ multiplex PCR, and TCRdb holds only the in-frame ones, with some missing. The table has 70,000 to 80,000 clones, 86% seen once; the top ten hold under 15%. The chain links TRBV30 to TRBJ2-2, with 10 bases lining up with TRBD1. The sequencing sample was made of peripheral blood. The origin of this receptor is a woman aged 55-70 years with acute or convalescent COVID-19. The CDR3 DNA follows: TGTGCCTGTAGGACAGGGGGTTCCGGGGAGCTGTTTTTT. This translates into CACRTGGSGELFF.